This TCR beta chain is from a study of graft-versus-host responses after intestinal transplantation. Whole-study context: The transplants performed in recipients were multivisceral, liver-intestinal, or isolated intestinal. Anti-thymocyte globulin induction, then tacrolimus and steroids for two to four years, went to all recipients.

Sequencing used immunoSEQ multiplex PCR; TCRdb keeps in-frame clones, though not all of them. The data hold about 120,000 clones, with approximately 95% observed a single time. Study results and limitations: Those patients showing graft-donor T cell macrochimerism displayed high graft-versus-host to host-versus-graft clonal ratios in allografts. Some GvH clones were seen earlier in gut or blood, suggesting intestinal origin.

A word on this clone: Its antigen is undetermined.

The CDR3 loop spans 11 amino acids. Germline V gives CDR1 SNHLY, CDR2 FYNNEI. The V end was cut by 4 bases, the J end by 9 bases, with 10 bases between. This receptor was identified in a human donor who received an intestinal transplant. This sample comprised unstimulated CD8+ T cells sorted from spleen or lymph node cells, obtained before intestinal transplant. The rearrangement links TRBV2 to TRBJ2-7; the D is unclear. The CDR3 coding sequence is TGTGCCAGCAGTGGGGCCGTAGGGCAGTACTTC. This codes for CASSGAVGQYF.